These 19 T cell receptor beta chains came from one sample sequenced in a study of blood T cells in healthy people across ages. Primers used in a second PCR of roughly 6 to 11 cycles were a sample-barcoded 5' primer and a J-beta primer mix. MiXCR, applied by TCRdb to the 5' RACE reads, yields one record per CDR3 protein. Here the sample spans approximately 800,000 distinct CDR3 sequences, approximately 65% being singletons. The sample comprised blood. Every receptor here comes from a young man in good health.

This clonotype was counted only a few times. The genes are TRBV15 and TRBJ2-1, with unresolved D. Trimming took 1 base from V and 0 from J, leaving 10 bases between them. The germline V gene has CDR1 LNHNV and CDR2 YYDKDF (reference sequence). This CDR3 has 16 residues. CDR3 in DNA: TGTGCCACCAGCAGAGGCAGTGAGAGCTCCTACAATGAGCAGTTCTTC. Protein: CATSRGSESSYNEQFF.

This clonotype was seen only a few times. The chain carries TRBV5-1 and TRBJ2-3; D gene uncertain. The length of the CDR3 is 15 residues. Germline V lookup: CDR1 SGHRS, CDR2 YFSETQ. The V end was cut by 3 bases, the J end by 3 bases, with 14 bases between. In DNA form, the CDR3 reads TGCGCCAGCAGCTCCCGTTCTTCCGGGACAGATACGCAGTATTTT. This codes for CASSSRSSGTDTQYF. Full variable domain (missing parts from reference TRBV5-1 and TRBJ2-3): KAGVTQTPRYLIKTRGQQVTLSCSPISGHRSVSWYQQTPGQGLQFLFEYFSETQRNKGNFPGRFSGRQFSNSRSEMNVSTLELGDSALYLCASSSRSSGTDTQYFGPGTRLTVL.

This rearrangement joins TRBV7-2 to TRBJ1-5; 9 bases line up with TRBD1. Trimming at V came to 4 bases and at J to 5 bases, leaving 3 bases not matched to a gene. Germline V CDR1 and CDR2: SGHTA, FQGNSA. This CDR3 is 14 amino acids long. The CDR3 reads CASSSGQGYQPQHF. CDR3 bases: TGTGCCAGCAGCTCCGGACAGGGGTATCAGCCCCAGCATTTT.

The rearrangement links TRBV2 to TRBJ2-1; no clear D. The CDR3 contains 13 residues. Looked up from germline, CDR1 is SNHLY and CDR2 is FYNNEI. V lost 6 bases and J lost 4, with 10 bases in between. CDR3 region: CASRPDEYNEQFF. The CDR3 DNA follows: TGTGCCAGCAGACCGGACGAATACAATGAGCAGTTCTTC.

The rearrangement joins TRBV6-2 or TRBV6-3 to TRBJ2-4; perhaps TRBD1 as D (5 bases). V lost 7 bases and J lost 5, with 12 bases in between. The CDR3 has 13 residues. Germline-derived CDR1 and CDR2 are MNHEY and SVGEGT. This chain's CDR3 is CASTGDSQNIQYF. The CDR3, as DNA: TGTGCCAGCACCGGCGACAGTCAAAACATTCAGTACTTC.

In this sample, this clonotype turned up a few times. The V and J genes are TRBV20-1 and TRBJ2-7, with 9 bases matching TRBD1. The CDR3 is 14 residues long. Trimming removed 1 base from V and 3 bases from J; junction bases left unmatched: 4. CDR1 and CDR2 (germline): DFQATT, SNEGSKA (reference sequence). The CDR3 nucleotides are TGCAGTGCTAGAGGTCCGGGACAGGGCTACGAGCAGTACTTC. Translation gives CSARGPGQGYEQYF.

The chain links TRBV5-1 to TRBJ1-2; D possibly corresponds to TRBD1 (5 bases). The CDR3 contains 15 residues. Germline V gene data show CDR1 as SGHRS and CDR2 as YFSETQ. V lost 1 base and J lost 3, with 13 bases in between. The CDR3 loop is CASSLLRGEDYGYTF. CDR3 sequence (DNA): TGCGCCAGCAGCTTGCTTAGGGGAGAAGACTATGGCTACACCTTC.

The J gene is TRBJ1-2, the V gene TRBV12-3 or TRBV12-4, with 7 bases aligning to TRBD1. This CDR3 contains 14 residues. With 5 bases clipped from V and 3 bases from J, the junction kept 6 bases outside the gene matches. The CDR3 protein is CASSPKGQHYGYTF. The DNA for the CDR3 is TGTGCCAGCAGTCCGAAGGGACAGCACTATGGCTACACCTTC.

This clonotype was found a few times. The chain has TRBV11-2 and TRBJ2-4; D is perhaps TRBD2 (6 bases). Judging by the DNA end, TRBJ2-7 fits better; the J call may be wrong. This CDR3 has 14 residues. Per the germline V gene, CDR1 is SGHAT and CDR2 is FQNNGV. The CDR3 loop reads CASSLGRGVYEQYF. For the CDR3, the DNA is TGTGCCAGCAGCTTAGGGCGCGGGGTCTACGAGCAGTACTTC.

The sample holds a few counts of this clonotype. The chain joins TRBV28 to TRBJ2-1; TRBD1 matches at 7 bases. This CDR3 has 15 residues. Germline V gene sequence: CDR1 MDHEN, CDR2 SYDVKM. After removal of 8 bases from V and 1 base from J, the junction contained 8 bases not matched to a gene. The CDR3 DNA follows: TGTGCCAGCCTAGGGGGCAGGGAGTCCTACAATGAGCAGTTCTTC. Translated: CASLGGRESYNEQFF. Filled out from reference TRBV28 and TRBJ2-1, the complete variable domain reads DVKVTQSSRYLVKRTGEKVFLECVQDMDHENMFWYRQDPGLGLRLIYFSYDVKMKEKGDIPEGYSVSREKKERFSLILESASTNQTSMYLCASLGGRESYNEQFFGPGTRLTVL.

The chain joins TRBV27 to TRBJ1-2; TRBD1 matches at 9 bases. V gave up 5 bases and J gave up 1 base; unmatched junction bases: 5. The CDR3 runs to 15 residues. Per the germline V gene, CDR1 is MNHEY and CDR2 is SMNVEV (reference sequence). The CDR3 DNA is TGTGCCAGCAGTCCCTGGACAGGGGATAACTATGGCTACACCTTC. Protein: CASSPWTGDNYGYTF.

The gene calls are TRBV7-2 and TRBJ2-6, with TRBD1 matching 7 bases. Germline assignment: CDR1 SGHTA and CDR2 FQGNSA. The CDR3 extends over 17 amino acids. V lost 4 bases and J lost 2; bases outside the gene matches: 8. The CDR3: CASSSVTGRTGANVLTF. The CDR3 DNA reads TGTGCCAGCAGCTCCGTGACAGGGCGGACTGGGGCCAACGTCCTGACTTTC.

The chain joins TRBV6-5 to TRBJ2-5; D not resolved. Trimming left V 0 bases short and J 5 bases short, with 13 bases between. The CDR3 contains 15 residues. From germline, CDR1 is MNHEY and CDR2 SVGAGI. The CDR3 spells CASSYSSSFGETQYF. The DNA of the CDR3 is TGTGCCAGCAGTTACTCTTCTAGTTTCGGGGAGACCCAGTACTTC.

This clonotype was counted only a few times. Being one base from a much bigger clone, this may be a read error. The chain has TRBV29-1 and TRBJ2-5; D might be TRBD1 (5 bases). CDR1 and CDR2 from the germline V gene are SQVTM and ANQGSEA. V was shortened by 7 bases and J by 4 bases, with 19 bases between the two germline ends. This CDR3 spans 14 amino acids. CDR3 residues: CSAKGVLTGETQYF. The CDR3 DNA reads TGCAGCGCAAAAGGGGTCCTAACGGGAGAGACCCAGTACTTC. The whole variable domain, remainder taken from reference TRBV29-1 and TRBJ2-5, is SAVISQKPSRDICQRGTSLTIQCQVDSQVTMMFWYRQQPGQSLTLIATANQGSEATYESGFVIDKFPISRPNLTFSTLTVSNMSPEDSSIYLCSAKGVLTGETQYFGPGTRLLVL.

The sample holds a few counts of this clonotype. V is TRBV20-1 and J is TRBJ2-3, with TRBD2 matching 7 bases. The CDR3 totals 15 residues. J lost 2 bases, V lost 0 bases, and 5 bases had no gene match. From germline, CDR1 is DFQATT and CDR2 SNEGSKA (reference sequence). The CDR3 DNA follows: TGCAGTGCTAGAGATCGAGCGGGGTACACAGATACGCAGTATTTT. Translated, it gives CSARDRAGYTDTQYF.

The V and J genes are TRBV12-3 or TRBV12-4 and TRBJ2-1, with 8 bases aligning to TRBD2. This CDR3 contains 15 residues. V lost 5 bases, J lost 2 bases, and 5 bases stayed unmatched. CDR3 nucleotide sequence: TGTGCCAGCAGTCGCGGACTAGCCCCCTACAATGAGCAGTTCTTC. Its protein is CASSRGLAPYNEQFF.

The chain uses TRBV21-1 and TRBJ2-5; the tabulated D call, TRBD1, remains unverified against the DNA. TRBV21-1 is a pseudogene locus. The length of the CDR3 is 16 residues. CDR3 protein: CASTAPPGTGVYAQYF. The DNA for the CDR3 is TGTGCCAGCACTGCCCCCCCCGGGACAGGGGTGTACGCGCAGTACTTC.

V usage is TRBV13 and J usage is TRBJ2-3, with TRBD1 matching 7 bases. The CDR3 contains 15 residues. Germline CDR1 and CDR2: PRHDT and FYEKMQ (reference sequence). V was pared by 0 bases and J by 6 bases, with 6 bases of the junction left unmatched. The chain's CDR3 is CASSLGLKGADTQYF. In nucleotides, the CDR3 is TGTGCCAGCAGCTTAGGCCTCAAGGGGGCGGATACGCAGTATTTT.

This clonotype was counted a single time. The CDR3 nucleotides read TGTGCCAGCAGCTTAATCCCAGGGAGACAAGAGACCCAGTACTTC. Translating gives CASSLIPGRQETQYF. The rearrangement uses TRBV7-2 and TRBJ2-5; either TRBD1 or TRBD2 may fit D (5 bases each). The V end lost 2 bases, the J end lost 2 bases, and 12 bases lay between the germline ends. This CDR3 has 15 residues. The germline V gene encodes CDR1 SGHTA and CDR2 FQGNSA.